The clone carrying this T cell receptor beta chain was recorded many times. Amplification targeted TCR beta CDR3 regions from RNA transcripts. With the HTBI primer set, the TCR CDR3 went through a first round of RT-PCR. TCRdb itself ran the multiplex PCR reads through MiXCR, one entry per CDR3 protein. Counted here are around 440,000 distinct CDR3 sequences, approximately 14% occurring once; the ten biggest clones make up roughly 15%. The ends lost 3 bases at V and 4 bases at J; junction bases unmatched: 5. The CDR3 sequence is 14 residues long. CDR1 and CDR2 from the germline V gene are MNHEY and SMNVEV (reference sequence). This entry comes from a study of T cells in Graves' hyperthyroidism and ophthalmopathy. Diagnosing involved the use of clinical symptoms, serum thyroxine and TRAb, thyroid ultrasound and orbital computed tomography.

J is TRBJ2-5 and V is TRBV27; 7 nucleotides align to TRBD2. The receptor was isolated from a young woman with Graves' hyperthyroidism. Sequencing used blood. CDR3 sequence reads: CASSLTIAGETQYF. The CDR3 coding sequence is TGTGCCAGCAGTTTGACAATAGCGGGAGAGACCCAGTACTTC.